The 31 T cell receptor beta chains below come from one sample, sequenced in a study of T cell changes during pregnancy in multiple sclerosis (dated by TCRdb to the late 2010s). Preparation of the library involved the immunoSEQ multiplex PCR assay. The clones in this table, taken by TCRdb from immuneACCESS, are in-frame only. Not every clone is retained; where verified, under half of the shortfall comes from an unresolved V gene, and the cause of the rest is unknown. The sample profile shows roughly 100,000 clones; more than 85% of them were found once. The ten largest make up about 3.2% of the sample. The sequencing here drew on peripheral blood, taken after pregnancy. These TCRs come from a female donor with multiple sclerosis, enrolled in a pregnancy study.

The chain links TRBV5-5 to TRBJ1-1; D unresolved. Trimming cost V 6 bases and J 0 bases, with 12 bases left between them. The germline V gene has CDR1 SGHKS and CDR2 YYEKEE (reference sequence). The CDR3 runs to 14 residues. CDR3 DNA sequence: TGTGCCAGCATCAACAGCCTGGTGAACACTGAAGCTTTCTTT. This gives the protein CASINSLVNTEAFF.

This chain uses TRBV16 with TRBJ1-1, with D unresolved. Trimming pared 0 bases from V and 4 bases from J, leaving 9 bases between. The germline gives CDR1 KGHSY, CDR2 FQNENV. This CDR3 is 14 amino acids long. CDR3 in DNA: TGTGCCAGCAGCCAATCGGCGGGGATCACTGAAGCTTTCTTT. It codes for CASSQSAGITEAFF.

This chain joins TRBV7-9 and TRBJ1-6, with no clear D. The CDR3 contains 16 residues. Germline CDR1 SEHNR, CDR2 FQNEAQ (reference sequence). The germline V and J ends were trimmed by 8 bases and 3 bases, with 17 bases remaining between them. The CDR3 loop reads CASGNTGRSYNSPLHF. In nucleotides, the CDR3 is TGTGCCAGCGGAAATACGGGTAGGAGCTATAATTCACCCCTCCACTTT.

The chain has TRBV4-1 and TRBJ2-7; 9 nucleotides agree with TRBD2. The CDR3 totals 16 residues. In germline, CDR1 is MGHRA, CDR2 YSYEKL. V lost 3 bases to trimming and J lost 1 base; unmatched junction nucleotides: 7. CDR3 nucleotide sequence: TGCGCCAGCAGCCAGCCAACTAGCGGGCCGTCCTACGAGCAGTACTTC. Translated, it gives CASSQPTSGPSYEQYF.

This rearrangement joins TRBV7-9 to TRBJ2-5; 9 nucleotides align to TRBD1. The germline V gene encodes CDR1 SEHNR and CDR2 FQNEAQ (reference sequence). V dropped 1 base and J dropped 11; count of bases not matched to a gene: 5. The CDR3 has 13 residues. CDR3 loop: CASSLETGGEQYF. In nucleotides, the CDR3 is TGTGCCAGCAGCTTAGAGACAGGGGGAGAGCAGTACTTC.

The V call is TRBV9, the J call TRBJ1-3; D may be TRBD1 (5 bases). This CDR3 has 16 amino acids. Germline V gives CDR1 SGDLS, CDR2 YYNGEE. Trimming removed 0 bases from V and 0 bases from J, with 10 bases in between. The CDR3 region is CASSVGDSRSGNTIYF. CDR3 bases: TGTGCCAGCAGCGTAGGGGACTCTCGCTCTGGAAACACCATATATTTT.

The genes are TRBV7-8 and TRBJ1-5; unclear D gene. Germline V CDR1 and CDR2: SGHVS, FQNEAQ. This CDR3 has 14 residues. With 5 bases removed from V and 6 bases from J, the gap between germline ends came to 14 bases. CDR3 sequence reads: CASSLVAPGQPQHF. DNA of the CDR3: TGTGCCAGCAGCCTGGTGGCGCCGGGTCAGCCCCAGCATTTT.

The chain employs TRBV5-4 and TRBJ1-2; D is uncertain. The germline CDR1 and CDR2 sequences are SGHNT and YYREEE (reference sequence). CDR3 size: 12 residues. Trimming cost V 1 base and J 5 bases, with 6 bases left between them. Here the CDR3 reads CASSLTAYGYTF. The CDR3 DNA is TGTGCCAGCAGCTTGACAGCTTATGGCTACACCTTC.

The chain links TRBV4-1 to TRBJ2-2, with a weak D call TRBD1 (7 bases). CDR1 and CDR2 from the germline V gene are MGHRA and YSYEKL. CDR3 size: 15 residues. Trimming pared 3 bases from V and 4 bases from J, leaving 12 bases between. The CDR3 sequence is CASSHSQGGTGELFF. CDR3 nucleotide sequence: TGCGCCAGCAGCCACTCTCAGGGGGGCACCGGGGAGCTGTTTTTT.

This clone was seen a single time. The chain couples TRBV6-1 to TRBJ2-7, with 7 nucleotides matching TRBD1. Germline V gene sequence: CDR1 MNHNS, CDR2 SASEGT. The CDR3 covers 15 residues. Trimming cost V 1 base and J 1 base; bases outside gene matches: 4. The CDR3 is CASSEGPGGSYEQYF. The DNA for the CDR3 is TGTGCCAGCAGTGAAGGTCCAGGGGGTTCCTACGAGCAGTACTTC.

The V gene is TRBV27, the J gene TRBJ1-1, with a possible D match to TRBD1 (6 bases). V gave up 6 bases and J gave up 5 bases, with 19 bases separating them. Germline CDR1 MNHEY, CDR2 SMNVEV (reference sequence). This CDR3 is 15 amino acids long. The CDR3 DNA reads as TGTGCCAGCAGCCTCGCAGGGGTACCAGTGACTGAAGCTTTCTTT. It specifies CASSLAGVPVTEAFF.

The chain combines TRBV27 with TRBJ1-6; D is possibly TRBD1 (5 bases). The CDR3 has 15 residues. Looked up from germline, CDR1 is MNHEY and CDR2 is SMNVEV (reference sequence). Trimming left V 4 bases short and J 7 bases short, with 14 bases between. The CDR3 loop reads CASSSQGSGNSPLHF. The CDR3 nucleotides read TGTGCCAGCAGTTCGCAGGGTAGTGGGAATTCACCCCTCCACTTT.

V and J are TRBV13 and TRBJ1-1; the match to TRBD1 covers 8 bases. The CDR3 is 14 amino acids. V shed 5 bases, J shed 4 bases, and the junction held 6 bases outside the gene matches. Germline loops: CDR1 PRHDT, CDR2 FYEKMQ (reference sequence). The chain's CDR3 is CASSRFTGGTEAFF. Here the CDR3 DNA reads TGTGCCAGCAGCCGCTTCACAGGGGGCACTGAAGCTTTCTTT.

This chain joins TRBV5-1 and TRBJ2-7; D is unclear. Germline V CDR1 and CDR2: SGHRS, YFSETQ. This CDR3 region has 15 residues. V was cut by 4 bases and J by 4 bases, with 18 bases left in between. Written as DNA, the CDR3 is TGCGCCAGCAGCCCCGGGTTTGGCGCTGAGTACGAGCAGTACTTC. Its translation is CASSPGFGAEYEQYF.

V gene TRBV19 combines with J gene TRBJ2-7; unclear D gene. Trimming cost V 1 base and J 5 bases, with 9 bases left between them. CDR1 and CDR2 (germline): LNHDA, SQIVND (reference sequence). This CDR3 is built from 13 residues. The CDR3 DNA reads TGTGCCAGTAGTATAGCTTTGTTTAACGAGCAGTACTTC. This codes for CASSIALFNEQYF.

V usage is TRBV9 and J usage is TRBJ2-2, with D perhaps TRBD2 (6 bases). Germline V gives CDR1 SGDLS, CDR2 YYNGEE. The V end lost 0 bases, the J end lost 4 bases, and 13 bases lay between the germline ends. This CDR3 is built from 16 residues. The CDR3 loop reads CASSVDPGEITGELFF. The CDR3 DNA follows: TGTGCCAGCAGCGTAGACCCGGGGGAGATCACCGGGGAGCTGTTTTTT.

V usage is TRBV5-1 and J usage is TRBJ1-1; 9 bases align to TRBD1. Per germline, CDR1 SGHRS and CDR2 YFSETQ. Trimming cost V 4 bases and J 7 bases; bases outside gene matches: 14. The CDR3 runs to 16 residues. CDR3: CASSTTGTGFLLEAFF. The CDR3 bases are TGCGCCAGCAGCACTACCGGGACAGGGTTTTTACTTGAAGCTTTCTTT.

This clone is a singleton in its sample. This chain connects TRBV9 to TRBJ1-1; 7 bases are shared with TRBD1. Germline trimming cut 0 bases from V and 2 bases from J; bases unmatched to any gene: 4. The CDR3 has 15 amino acids. Per germline, CDR1 SGDLS and CDR2 YYNGEE. The CDR3 DNA is TGTGCCAGCAGCGTAGGCGGACAGGCCAACACTGAAGCTTTCTTT. It encodes CASSVGGQANTEAFF.

This chain links TRBV30 with TRBJ2-1, with a weak D call TRBD2 (5 bases). The CDR3 has 12 amino acids. Germline assignment: CDR1 GTSNPN and CDR2 SVGIG (reference sequence). Trimming took off 2 bases at V and 12 bases at J, with 14 bases between the two ends. This CDR3 reads CAWSSPPAGQFF. DNA for the CDR3: TGTGCCTGGAGTTCTCCCCCGGCGGGGCAGTTCTTC.

The chain joins TRBV2 to TRBJ2-1, with a weak D call TRBD1 (6 bases). This CDR3 has 12 residues. The germline V gene has CDR1 SNHLY and CDR2 FYNNEI. Trimming left V 5 bases short and J 7 bases short, with 9 bases between. The CDR3 loop reads CASSNRVNEQFF. CDR3 sequence (DNA): TGTGCCAGCAGTAACAGGGTAAATGAGCAGTTCTTC. The full variable domain, rest sourced from reference TRBV2 and TRBJ2-1, is EPEVTQTPSHQVTQMGQEVILRCVPISNHLYFYWYRQILGQKVEFLVSFYNNEISEKSEIFDDQFSVERPDGSNFTLKIRSTKLEDSAMYFCASSNRVNEQFFGPGTRLTVL.

The V gene is TRBV29-1, the J gene TRBJ2-5, with 13 bases matching TRBD2. V shed 2 bases, J shed 5 bases, and the junction held 11 bases outside the gene matches. This CDR3 has 17 amino acids. Germline V lookup: CDR1 SQVTM, CDR2 ANQGSEA. CDR3 DNA: TGCAGCGTTGAACAAGGACTAGCGGGGGCCACGGGGGAGACCCAGTACTTC. Protein sequence: CSVEQGLAGATGETQYF. Filled out from reference TRBV29-1 and TRBJ2-5, the complete variable domain reads SAVISQKPSRDICQRGTSLTIQCQVDSQVTMMFWYRQQPGQSLTLIATANQGSEATYESGFVIDKFPISRPNLTFSTLTVSNMSPEDSSIYLCSVEQGLAGATGETQYFGPGTRLLVL.

The rearrangement links TRBV6-6 to TRBJ1-1; 7 positions agree with TRBD1. The CDR3 contains 14 residues. Germline CDR1 reads MNHNY; CDR2 reads SVGAGI (reference sequence). Germline trimming cut 3 bases from V and 3 bases from J; bases unmatched to any gene: 4. CDR3 loop: CASSYRDRYTEAFF. Written as DNA, the CDR3 is TGTGCCAGCAGTTATCGGGACAGATACACTGAAGCTTTCTTT.

The genes are TRBV5-6 and TRBJ1-2; tentatively, D is TRBD1 (6 bases). The germline V gene encodes CDR1 SGHDT and CDR2 YYEEEE. The CDR3 runs 14 residues. The germline V and J ends were trimmed by 4 bases and 4 bases, with 14 bases remaining between them. In DNA, the CDR3 is TGTGCCAGCAGCACAGGGACGGAACTCTATGGCTACACCTTC. Translating gives CASSTGTELYGYTF.

V gene TRBV20-1 combines with J gene TRBJ1-4, with 10 nucleotides matching TRBD1. Germline V CDR1 and CDR2: DFQATT, SNEGSKA (reference sequence). This CDR3 spans 11 amino acids. Here the CDR3 DNA reads TGCGGTGGACAGGGGGGAGAAAAACTGTTTTTT. This sequence encodes CGGQGGEKLFF.

This clone was seen a few times. The chain employs TRBV4-1 and TRBJ1-2; D unclear. Per the germline V gene, CDR1 is MGHRA and CDR2 is YSYEKL. The CDR3 spans 14 residues. Trimming shortened V by 5 bases and J by 1 base, and 11 bases separated the two germline ends. The CDR3 sequence: CASSSSQVNYGYTF. Written as DNA, the CDR3 is TGCGCCAGCAGCTCCAGTCAGGTTAACTATGGCTACACCTTC.

V is TRBV2 and J is TRBJ2-1; D not certain. The CDR3 spans 14 residues. V lost 8 bases to trimming and J lost 2 bases, with 13 bases between them. CDR1 is SNHLY and CDR2 is FYNNEI in the germline V gene. CDR3 protein: CASERRRTYNEQFF. The CDR3 nucleotides read TGTGCCAGCGAGAGGCGAAGGACCTACAATGAGCAGTTCTTC.

CDR3 loop: CASSPGLYNEQFF. The CDR3 nucleotides are TGTGCCAGCAGTCCGGGACTGTACAATGAGCAGTTCTTC. The chain is built from TRBV6-5 and TRBJ2-1; TRBD2 might be the D (6 bases). Germline V gene sequence: CDR1 MNHEY, CDR2 SVGAGI. This CDR3 region has 13 residues. Deletions cut 5 bases from V and 4 bases from J, with 9 bases between.

V is TRBV7-6 and J is TRBJ2-7; 7 bases agree with TRBD2. The V gene end was trimmed by 1 base and the J gene end by 4 bases; junction bases not matched to a gene: 7. CDR3 length: 15 residues. Germline CDR1 SGHVS, CDR2 FNYEAQ. The DNA of the CDR3 is TGTGCCAGCAGCTTAGGCGGGGGAGTTGGGTACGAGCAGTACTTC. Protein product: CASSLGGGVGYEQYF. The whole variable domain, remainder taken from reference TRBV7-6 and TRBJ2-7, is GAGVSQSPRYKVTKRGQDVALRCDPISGHVSLYWYRQALGQGPEFLTYFNYEAQQDKSGLPNDRFSAERPEGSISTLTIQRTEQRDSAMYRCASSLGGGVGYEQYFGPGTRLTVT.

This chain links TRBV4-1 with TRBJ1-6; D is perhaps TRBD1 (6 bases). The CDR3 is 14 amino acids. V shed 2 bases and J shed 10 bases, with 12 bases lying between them. Per the germline V gene, CDR1 is MGHRA and CDR2 is YSYEKL. The CDR3 nucleotides are TGCGCCAGCAGCCAAATGACAGGAGGATCACCCCTCCACTTT. Protein product: CASSQMTGGSPLHF.

The rearrangement joins TRBV7-2 to TRBJ1-1, with D uncertain. This CDR3 region has 15 residues. Between the trimmed V and J ends, which lost 8 bases and 5 bases, there was a span of 21 bases. Germline CDR1 and CDR2: SGHTA and FQGNSA. In nucleotides, the CDR3 is TGTGCCAGCGTCTTACGTATTGTGGCGGATACTGAAGCTTTCTTT. It codes for CASVLRIVADTEAFF. Supplemented by reference TRBV7-2 and TRBJ1-1, the full variable domain reads GAGVSQSPSNKVTEKGKDVELRCDPISGHTALYWYRQSLGQGLEFLIYFQGNSAPDKSGLPSDRFSAERTGGSVSTLTIQRTQQEDSAVYLCASVLRIVADTEAFFGQGTRLTVV.

This sequence joins TRBV2 and TRBJ1-2; D is perhaps TRBD1 (5 bases). CDR1 is SNHLY, CDR2 FYNNEI, per germline. The CDR3 runs to 14 residues. The V end lost 7 bases, the J end lost 6 bases, and 18 bases lay between the germline ends. DNA for the CDR3: TGTGCCAGCAAGGGACTTGGGGTAGGGAATGGCTACACCTTC. Protein sequence: CASKGLGVGNGYTF.